This TCR beta chain was observed in a study of PD-L1 blockade in urothelial cancer. Study summary: Every 3 weeks, patients received intravenous atezolizumab 1,200 mg, beginning 2014. Men with urothelial cancer arising in the bladder made up most of the 29 patients.

Profiled with immunoSEQ multiplex PCR; TCRdb holds only in-frame clones, not every one. The table records over 15,000 clones, around 89% of them present only once. Notes on the study in general: In blood sampled pretreatment, TCR clonality below the median predicted better survival.

Described time point: pretreatment peripheral blood. Turning to this clone: Its antigen is currently unknown.

This TCR derives from an older man with urothelial cancer. The starting material was PBMCs, obtained around atezolizumab (anti-PD-L1) treatment.

The CDR3 sequence is CASSPYPGTEYYEQYF. The CDR3 bases are TGTGCCAGCAGCCCCTACCCCGGGACAGAGTACTACGAGCAGTACTTC. V is TRBV7-9 and J is TRBJ2-7, with 7 positions matching TRBD1. Germline V gene sequence: CDR1 SEHNR, CDR2 FQNEAQ (reference sequence). The CDR3 is 16 residues long. The V and J ends lost 5 bases and 3 bases, in that order; junction bases with no gene match: 13.